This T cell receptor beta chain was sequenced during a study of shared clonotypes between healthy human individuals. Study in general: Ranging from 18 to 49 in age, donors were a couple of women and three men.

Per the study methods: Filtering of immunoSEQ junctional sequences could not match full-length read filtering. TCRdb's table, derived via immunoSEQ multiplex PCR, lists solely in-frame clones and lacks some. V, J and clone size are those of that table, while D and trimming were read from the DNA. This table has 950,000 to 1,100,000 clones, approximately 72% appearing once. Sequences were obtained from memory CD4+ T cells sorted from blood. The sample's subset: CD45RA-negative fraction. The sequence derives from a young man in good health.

The CDR3 DNA follows: TGCGCCAGCAGCCCGGGCCCCGGGCGCGAGCAGTACTTC. It codes for CASSPGPGREQYF. The chain uses TRBV5-1 and TRBJ2-7; D gene unclear. Trimming shortened V by 4 bases and J by 6 bases, and 14 bases separated the two germline ends. This CDR3 has 13 amino acids. The germline CDR1 and CDR2 sequences are SGHRS and YFSETQ.